Listed here is a single T cell receptor (beta chain). No antigen is known for it. This entry belongs to a study of cytomegalovirus exposure and HLA in healthy donors. Findings and caveats of the study: For TCR beta chains, V- and J-gene trimming was later linked to a missense DCLRE1C variant. A later analysis revealed that TCR association rates differed between HLA loci, peaking at DRB1 and bottoming out at HLA-C.

Primers for the PCR totalled 60 Vbeta and 13 Jbeta. Profiling relied on immunoSEQ multiplex PCR, and the TCRdb table lists in-frame clones only, not all of them. The sample contains approximately 120,000 clones, around 82% of which appear only once. The sample consisted of PBMCs. This TCR was sampled from a man in his forties or fifties in good health and CMV-seronegative.

This CDR3 reads CASSASDSNEQFF. The DNA for the CDR3 is TGTGCCAGCAGCGCCTCTGACTCCAATGAGCAGTTCTTC. The chain carries TRBV13 and TRBJ2-1, with unresolved D. V lost 5 bases, J lost 6 bases, and 11 bases lay in between. The CDR3 runs 13 residues. Germline V gene lookup returns CDR1 PRHDT and CDR2 FYEKMQ (reference sequence).